The clone carrying this TCR beta chain was seen a few times. The data stem from a study of identical twins. The V end was cut by 1 base, the J end by 4 bases, with 16 bases between. Germline loops: CDR1 DFQATT, CDR2 SNEGSKA (reference sequence). The CDR3 is 15 amino acids. TCRdb processed the 5' RACE reads anew with MiXCR; each CDR3 protein has one entry. Altogether 200,000 to 300,000 distinct CDR3 sequences are present, approximately 7% being singletons, with the ten largest covering approximately 3.6%. Separately, the same data were catalogued under a study of yellow fever vaccine responses in identical twins.

The V gene is TRBV20-1, the J gene TRBJ1-2; D not resolved. What was sequenced was memory (CD45RO+) T cells sorted from blood. This clonotype originated in a woman aged 18 to 35 in good health. The CDR3 nucleotides read TGCAGTGCTAGAGCCCGGTCCCGGTACGGCTATGGCTACACCTTC. Its protein is CSARARSRYGYGYTF.